This T cell receptor beta chain was identified in a study of sequential checkpoint blockade in melanoma. The overall study: Around 90 pretreatment tumor DNA samples were TCRβ immunosequenced. After nivolumab or ipilimumab alone, over 20 patients had week-13 rebiopsies.

Indicated treatment: randomized to nivolumab then ipilimumab (arm A) or the reverse (arm B). DNA-damaging chemotherapy had not been given to any patient beforehand. Data came from immunoSEQ multiplex PCR; TCRdb stores just in-frame clones and leaves some out. Found here are 10,000 to 15,000 clones, roughly 26% of them singletons; the top ten hold roughly 19%. The TCR was taken from a human donor with melanoma. The sequencing used tumor tissue (inferred from file names), collected from a patient given nivolumab and ipilimumab in sequence.

The CDR3 protein is CASSLGGTRTDTQYF. The CDR3 bases are TGTGCCAGCAGCTTAGGCGGGACCCGCACAGATACGCAGTATTTT. The chain joins TRBV11-3 to TRBJ2-3, with D tentatively TRBD2 (6 bases). CDR3 size: 15 residues. CDR1 and CDR2 (germline): SGHNT, YENEEA. V gave up 1 base and J gave up 1 base, with 9 bases separating them.